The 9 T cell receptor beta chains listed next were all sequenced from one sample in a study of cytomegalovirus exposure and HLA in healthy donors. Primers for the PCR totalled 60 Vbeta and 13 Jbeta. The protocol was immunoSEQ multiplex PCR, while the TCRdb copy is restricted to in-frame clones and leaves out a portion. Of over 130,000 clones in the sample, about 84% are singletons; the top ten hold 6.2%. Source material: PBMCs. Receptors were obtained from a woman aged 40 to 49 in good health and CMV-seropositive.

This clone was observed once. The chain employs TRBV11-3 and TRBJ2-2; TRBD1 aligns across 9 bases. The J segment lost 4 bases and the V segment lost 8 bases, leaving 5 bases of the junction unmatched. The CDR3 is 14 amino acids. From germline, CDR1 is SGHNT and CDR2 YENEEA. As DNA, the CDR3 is TGTGCCAGCGTTGGACAGGGGCGCACCGGGGAGCTGTTTTTT. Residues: CASVGQGRTGELFF.

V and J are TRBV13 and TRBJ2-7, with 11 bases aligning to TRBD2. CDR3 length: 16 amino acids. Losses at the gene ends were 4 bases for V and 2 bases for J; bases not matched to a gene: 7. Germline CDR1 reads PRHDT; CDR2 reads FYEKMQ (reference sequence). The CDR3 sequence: CASSSNIAGGPYEQYF. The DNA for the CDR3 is TGTGCCAGCAGCTCAAATATAGCGGGAGGGCCCTACGAGCAGTACTTC. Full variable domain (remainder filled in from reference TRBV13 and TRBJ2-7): AAGVIQSPRHLIKEKRETATLKCYPIPRHDTVYWYQQGPGQDPQFLISFYEKMQSDKGSIPDRFSAQQFSDYHSELNMSSLELGDSALYFCASSSNIAGGPYEQYFGPGTRLTVT.

The CDR3 protein is CASSSRPQGRNSPLHF. The CDR3 bases are TGTGCCAGCAGCTCGAGGCCACAGGGACGAAATTCACCCCTCCACTTT. The rearrangement links TRBV13 to TRBJ1-6, with a possible D match to TRBD1 (6 bases). The germline V gene has CDR1 PRHDT and CDR2 FYEKMQ (reference sequence). Trimming pared 4 bases from V and 7 bases from J, leaving 17 bases between. The CDR3 length is 16 residues.

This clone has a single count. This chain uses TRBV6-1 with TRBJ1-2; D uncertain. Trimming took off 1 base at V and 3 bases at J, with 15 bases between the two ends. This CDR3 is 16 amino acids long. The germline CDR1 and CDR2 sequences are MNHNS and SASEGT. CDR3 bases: TGTGCCAGCAGTGAAGTGGCTTCGGGCGGGTACTATGGCTACACCTTC. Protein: CASSEVASGGYYGYTF.

The CDR3 reads CASSNSGGGDTQYF. For the CDR3, the DNA is TGTGCCAGCAGCAACAGCGGGGGGGGAGATACGCAGTATTTT. The V gene is TRBV11-2, the J gene TRBJ2-3, with 10 bases lining up with TRBD2. Germline V gene lookup returns CDR1 SGHAT and CDR2 FQNNGV. Trimming cost V 5 bases and J 5 bases; bases outside gene matches: 4. CDR3 length: 14 amino acids.

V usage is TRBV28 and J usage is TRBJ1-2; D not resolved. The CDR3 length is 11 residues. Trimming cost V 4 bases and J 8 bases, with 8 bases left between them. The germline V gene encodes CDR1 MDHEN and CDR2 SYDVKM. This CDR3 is CASSSNRGYTF. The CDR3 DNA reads TGTGCCAGCAGTTCAAACAGAGGCTACACCTTC.

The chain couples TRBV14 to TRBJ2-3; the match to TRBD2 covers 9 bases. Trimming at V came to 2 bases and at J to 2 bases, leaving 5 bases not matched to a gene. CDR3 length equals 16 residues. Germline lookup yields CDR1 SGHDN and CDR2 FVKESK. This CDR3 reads CASSQLSGRPTDTQYF. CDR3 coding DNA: TGTGCCAGCAGCCAATTGAGCGGGAGGCCCACAGATACGCAGTATTTT.

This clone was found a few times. The CDR3 loop is CASSRQTTNEKLFF. CDR3 coding DNA: TGTGCCAGCAGCCGACAGACAACTAATGAAAAACTGTTTTTT. This chain connects TRBV6-6 to TRBJ1-4; D is possibly TRBD1 (5 bases). Per the germline V gene, CDR1 is MNHNY and CDR2 is SVGAGI (reference sequence). This CDR3 has 14 residues. Trimming removed 6 bases at V and 0 bases at J, with 8 bases between.

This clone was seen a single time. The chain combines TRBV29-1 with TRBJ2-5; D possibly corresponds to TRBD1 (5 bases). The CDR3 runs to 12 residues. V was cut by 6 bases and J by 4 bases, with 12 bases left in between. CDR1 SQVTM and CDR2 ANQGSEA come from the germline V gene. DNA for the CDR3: TGCAGCGTAAGACAGTCGGGAGAGACCCAGTACTTC. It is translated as CSVRQSGETQYF.